The 27 T cell receptor beta chains given below trace back to one sample, sequenced in a study of technical replicates of blood from several donors (dated by TCRdb to about 2017). Libraries were constructed by the immunoSEQ multiplex PCR assay. As stored in TCRdb, this immuneACCESS dataset retains in-frame rearrangements with V and J assigned. A fraction of the clones does not appear; measured against another copy, unresolved V genes explain less than half of the discrepancy, and the remainder lacks a known reason. The sample table holds more than 90,000 clones, of which 95% were seen once. Together, the top ten hold over 0.25% of the sample. The sequenced sample consisted of T cells isolated from PBMCs. These receptors originate from a human donor in good health.

This chain uses TRBV7-9 with TRBJ1-5, with 7 bases that match TRBD1. The CDR3 has 16 amino acids. The V segment lost 1 base and the J segment 5 bases; nucleotides outside the gene matches: 8. Germline-derived CDR1 and CDR2 are SEHNR and FQNEAQ (reference sequence). Here the CDR3 reads CASSLDTGVQHQPQHF. In nucleotides, the CDR3 is TGTGCCAGCAGCTTAGACACAGGGGTCCAACATCAGCCCCAGCATTTT.

This clone was seen a few times. This chain links TRBV10-1 with TRBJ1-1, with 10 bases identical to TRBD1. The CDR3 covers 15 residues. Germline V gives CDR1 WNHNN, CDR2 SYGVQD (reference sequence). The junction had 10 bases not matched to a gene; V was cut back by 6 bases and J by 6 bases. DNA for the CDR3: TGCGCCAGCAGCCCCGGGACAGGGGTGGACTCTGAAGCTTTCTTT. It yields the protein CASSPGTGVDSEAFF.

The rearrangement links TRBV6-1 to TRBJ2-1, with D tentatively TRBD2 (6 bases). The CDR3 loop spans 17 amino acids. Germline V CDR1 and CDR2: MNHNS, SASEGT. V was pared by 0 bases and J by 3 bases, with 15 bases between. The CDR3 nucleotides are TGTGCCAGCAGTGAAGCGGAATTACTAGCCCTCTACAATGAGCAGTTCTTC. It codes for CASSEAELLALYNEQFF.

The genes are TRBV6-5 and TRBJ1-2; D gene ambiguous. CDR1 and CDR2 (germline): MNHEY, SVGAGI. This CDR3 has 14 amino acids. Trimming pared 1 base from V and 7 bases from J, leaving 13 bases between. CDR3 loop: CASSYYAQAGGYTF. In DNA, the CDR3 is TGTGCCAGCAGTTACTATGCTCAGGCCGGTGGCTACACCTTC.

The V and J genes are TRBV10-3 and TRBJ2-5; 8 bases map to TRBD2. CDR1 and CDR2 (germline): ENHRY, SYGVKD. With 5 bases clipped from V and 0 bases from J, the junction kept 5 bases outside the gene matches. The CDR3 spans 15 residues. CDR3 sequence: CAISLSGSYQETQYF. Here the CDR3 DNA reads TGTGCCATCAGTTTGAGCGGGAGTTACCAAGAGACCCAGTACTTC.

This clone occurred once. This chain joins TRBV7-6 and TRBJ2-7; 9 positions agree with TRBD1. The CDR3 is 15 residues long. Germline V gene lookup returns CDR1 SGHVS and CDR2 FNYEAQ. After removal of 5 bases from V and 1 base from J, the junction contained 6 bases not matched to a gene. CDR3 in DNA: TGTGCCAGCAGCGCCGAACAGGGGGCTTCCTACGAGCAGTACTTC. It yields the protein CASSAEQGASYEQYF.

The chain carries TRBV6-6 and TRBJ2-3; the D is unclear. Trimming shortened V by 2 bases and J by 4 bases, and 13 bases separated the two germline ends. The length of the CDR3 is 15 residues. The germline gives CDR1 MNHNY, CDR2 SVGAGI (reference sequence). The CDR3 loop reads CASSYAAETPDTQYF. The CDR3 DNA reads as TGTGCCAGCAGTTACGCGGCAGAAACCCCAGATACGCAGTATTTT.

The CDR3 DNA follows: TGTGCCAGCAGTTACTCGATTCAGCGAGTAGATACGCAGTATTTT. Amino acids: CASSYSIQRVDTQYF. The chain employs TRBV6-5 and TRBJ2-3; no reliable D call. Trimming took off 0 bases at V and 5 bases at J, with 12 bases between the two ends. Germline CDR1 is MNHEY and CDR2 is SVGAGI. CDR3 length: 15 amino acids.

The chain uses TRBV5-4 and TRBJ1-4; a weak D match, TRBD1 (6 bases). Germline CDR1 reads SGHNT; CDR2 reads YYREEE (reference sequence). CDR3 size: 16 residues. Trimming removed 4 bases from V and 6 bases from J, with 19 bases in between. The CDR3 loop reads CASSLRQVWGYEKLFF. In DNA form, the CDR3 reads TGTGCCAGCAGCCTCAGACAGGTCTGGGGGTATGAAAAACTGTTTTTT.

The CDR3 DNA is TGCGCCAGCAGCCAAGCTCCGTACCTCCGGGACTCGATAGATACGCAGTATTTT. This sequence encodes CASSQAPYLRDSIDTQYF. The chain is built from TRBV4-1 and TRBJ2-3; D is possibly TRBD2 (6 bases). The germline gives CDR1 MGHRA, CDR2 YSYEKL. The CDR3 totals 18 residues. V gave up 1 base and J gave up 5 bases, with 22 bases separating them.

CDR3 nucleotide sequence: TGCGCCAGCAGCGCAGGTCGCCCTAGGCGGGAGAAGGACGAGCAGTACTTC. Residues: CASSAGRPRREKDEQYF. V is TRBV10-2 and J is TRBJ2-7; 7 nucleotides align to TRBD2. The CDR3 totals 17 residues. Germline CDR1 is WSHSY and CDR2 is SAAADI. The trim removed 6 bases at V and 5 bases at J, leaving 19 bases unmatched.

The chain couples TRBV10-3 to TRBJ1-5, with D tentatively TRBD1 (5 bases). Germline CDR1 is ENHRY and CDR2 is SYGVKD. CDR3 length equals 13 residues. V was cut by 2 bases and J by 7 bases, with 9 bases left in between. Here the CDR3 reads CAISEQGRQPQHF. As DNA, the CDR3 is TGTGCCATCAGTGAGCAGGGTCGGCAGCCCCAGCATTTT.

V gene TRBV25-1 combines with J gene TRBJ2-7; 7 bases match TRBD1. This CDR3 is 17 amino acids long. With V trimmed by 2 bases and J by 0 bases, 10 bases remained unmatched. Germline CDR1 MGHDK, CDR2 SYGVNS. DNA of the CDR3: TGTGCCAGCAGTGAAATCACGGGACAGCCCTTCTCCTACGAGCAGTACTTC. It yields the protein CASSEITGQPFSYEQYF.

This sequence joins TRBV5-6 and TRBJ1-6; D is undetermined. The CDR3 loop spans 14 amino acids. V was pared by 3 bases and J by 10 bases, with 14 bases between. Germline V gene sequence: CDR1 SGHDT, CDR2 YYEEEE. CDR3 sequence reads: CASSWTGIESPLHF. In nucleotides, the CDR3 is TGTGCCAGCAGCTGGACGGGGATTGAGTCACCCCTCCACTTT.

The J gene is TRBJ2-1, the V gene TRBV7-2; 8 bases line up with TRBD1. CDR3 length: 17 amino acids. The germline gives CDR1 SGHTA, CDR2 FQGNSA. V shed 2 bases and J 0 bases; nucleotides not matched to a gene: 6. The CDR3 spells CASSLPYRGSSYNEQFF. CDR3 sequence (DNA): TGTGCCAGCAGCTTACCTTACAGGGGGAGCTCCTACAATGAGCAGTTCTTC.

The rearrangement joins TRBV2 to TRBJ2-7; 7 positions match TRBD2. This CDR3 comprises 14 residues. V shed 6 bases, J shed 3 bases, and the junction held 8 bases outside the gene matches. The germline CDR1 and CDR2 sequences are SNHLY and FYNNEI. CDR3 coding DNA: TGTGCCAGCAGCCGGGACTACCTAGACTACGAGCAGTACTTC. It specifies CASSRDYLDYEQYF.

The V gene is TRBV11-3, the J gene TRBJ2-5, with a tentative D call TRBD1 (6 bases). The CDR3 extends over 14 amino acids. The germline V gene has CDR1 SGHNT and CDR2 YENEEA. V gave up 3 bases and J gave up 4 bases, with 12 bases separating them. CDR3 coding DNA: TGTGCCAGCAGCTTGGCTACAGGGCTAGAGACCCAGTACTTC. Translation: CASSLATGLETQYF.

J is TRBJ2-1 and V is TRBV27; TRBD2 matches at 13 bases. The CDR3 extends over 15 amino acids. The trim removed 10 bases at V and 5 bases at J, leaving 8 bases unmatched. Germline loops: CDR1 MNHEY, CDR2 SMNVEV (reference sequence). CDR3 nucleotides: TGTGCCACCAAACCCGGACTAGCGGGAGACAATGAGCAGTTCTTC. Translating it yields CATKPGLAGDNEQFF.

Remarks on this clone: No DNA is shown, since the ends of the CDR3 on it are uncertain; the CDR3 is the one TCRdb lists. The rearrangement links TRBV6-1 to TRBJ1-5. Germline V gene sequence: CDR1 MNHNS, CDR2 SASEGT. The CDR3 extends over 11 residues, inclusive of both ends. CDR3 amino acids: CASSVSLPQHF.

This clone came up once. This same CDR3 is encoded by further DNA sequences in the sample. The J gene is TRBJ2-2, the V gene TRBV9; D might be TRBD2 (6 bases). Trimming shortened V by 0 bases and J by 5 bases, and 8 bases separated the two germline ends. CDR3 length: 14 residues. The germline CDR1 and CDR2 sequences are SGDLS and YYNGEE. CDR3 bases: TGTGCCAGCAGCGTAGGTGGGGGGACCGGGGAGCTGTTTTTT. This codes for CASSVGGGTGELFF.

This clone was detected only a few times. The rearrangement joins TRBV28 to TRBJ1-1, with TRBD1 matching over 8 bases. V lost 5 bases and J lost 4; bases outside the gene matches: 3. The CDR3 is 13 amino acids. Looked up from germline, CDR1 is MDHEN and CDR2 is SYDVKM. The CDR3 is CASSPQGATEAFF. CDR3 sequence (DNA): TGTGCCAGCAGTCCCCAGGGGGCCACTGAAGCTTTCTTT. The full variable domain, rest sourced from reference TRBV28 and TRBJ1-1, is DVKVTQSSRYLVKRTGEKVFLECVQDMDHENMFWYRQDPGLGLRLIYFSYDVKMKEKGDIPEGYSVSREKKERFSLILESASTNQTSMYLCASSPQGATEAFFGQGTRLTVV.

The chain uses TRBV29-1 and TRBJ2-1, with D possibly being TRBD2 (5 bases). The ends were cut back, 7 bases at V and 0 bases at J, with 13 bases in the middle. The germline CDR1 and CDR2 sequences are SQVTM and ANQGSEA. The CDR3 spans 14 residues. CDR3: CSGSLAGSYNEQFF. DNA of the CDR3: TGCAGCGGGAGTCTGGCGGGCTCCTACAATGAGCAGTTCTTC.

The CDR3 DNA sequence: TGTGCCAGCAGCCAAGGGGGCTACGAGCAGTACTTC. Translating gives CASSQGGYEQYF. The chain has TRBV5-6 and TRBJ2-7; tentative D call: TRBD1 (6 bases). V lost 4 bases to trimming and J lost 3 bases, with 8 bases between them. This CDR3 comprises 12 residues. In germline, CDR1 is SGHDT, CDR2 YYEEEE.

J is TRBJ1-5 and V is TRBV16, with D unresolved. The CDR3 consists of 15 residues. Germline values: CDR1 KGHSY, CDR2 FQNENV. The V end was cut by 4 bases, the J end by 1 base, with 11 bases between. This CDR3 is CASSPYTASNQPQHF. Here the CDR3 DNA reads TGTGCCAGCAGCCCTTACACAGCAAGCAATCAGCCCCAGCATTTT. Using reference TRBV16 and TRBJ1-5 for the parts outside the CDR3, the full variable domain is GEEVAQTPKHLVRGEGQKAKLYCAPIKGHSYVFWYQQVLKNEFKFLISFQNENVFDETGMPKERFSAKCLPNSPCSLEIQATKLEDSAVYFCASSPYTASNQPQHFGDGTRLSIL.

This rearrangement joins TRBV10-1 to TRBJ1-2; unclear D gene. V gave up 6 bases and J gave up 11 bases, with 10 bases separating them. The germline gives CDR1 WNHNN, CDR2 SYGVQD (reference sequence). The CDR3 sequence is 10 residues long. The CDR3 is CASSHGVYTF. The CDR3 nucleotides are TGCGCCAGCAGCCACGGGGTGTACACCTTC.

The chain links TRBV5-6 to TRBJ2-5, with D perhaps matching TRBD2 (6 bases). The V end lost 4 bases, the J end lost 7 bases, and 26 bases lay between the germline ends. CDR3 size: 17 residues. CDR1 is SGHDT and CDR2 is YYEEEE in the germline V gene. The CDR3 DNA is TGTGCCAGCAGCGGAGAGGGTAGCGGACGATTGGTGGTGACCCAGTACTTC. The encoded protein is CASSGEGSGRLVVTQYF.

This rearrangement joins TRBV7-2 to TRBJ1-6; D call uncertain. V was pared by 1 base and J by 0 bases, with 7 bases between. This CDR3 has 16 amino acids. Germline CDR1 and CDR2: SGHTA and FQGNSA. This CDR3 is CASSLEAYSYNSPLHF. The CDR3 DNA is TGTGCCAGCAGCTTAGAAGCGTACTCCTATAATTCACCCCTCCACTTT.